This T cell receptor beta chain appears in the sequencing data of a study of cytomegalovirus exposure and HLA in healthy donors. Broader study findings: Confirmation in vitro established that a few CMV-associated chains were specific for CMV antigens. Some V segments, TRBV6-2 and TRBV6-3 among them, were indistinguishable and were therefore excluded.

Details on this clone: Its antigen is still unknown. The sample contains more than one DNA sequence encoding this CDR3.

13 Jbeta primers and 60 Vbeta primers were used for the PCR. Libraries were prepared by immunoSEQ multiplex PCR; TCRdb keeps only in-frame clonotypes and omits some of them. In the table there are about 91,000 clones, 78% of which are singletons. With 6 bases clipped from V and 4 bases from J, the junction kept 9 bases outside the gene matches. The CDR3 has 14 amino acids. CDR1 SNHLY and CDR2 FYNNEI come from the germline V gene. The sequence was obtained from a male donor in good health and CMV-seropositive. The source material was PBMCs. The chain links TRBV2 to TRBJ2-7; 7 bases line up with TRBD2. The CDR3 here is CASSPGTNRYEQYF. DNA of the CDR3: TGTGCCAGCAGCCCCGGGACTAACCGATACGAGCAGTACTTC.